This is a list of T cell receptor beta chains from one sample in a study of metastatic and nonmetastatic thyroid tumors. TCRdb re-clonotyped the PCR reads via MiXCR. The sample consists of around 19,000 clones, approximately 15% of them appearing once. The sequenced material came from tumor tissue. The receptors were sampled from a female donor with papillary thyroid cancer or a benign thyroid nodule (not recorded which). Some clones in this sample may be carry-over from other donors' samples. CDR3s include the opening cysteine and the closing phenylalanine or tryptophan. Each record gives: V gene, D gene, clone size, J gene, CDR3 DNA, CDR3 protein. The D gene is left open where the match is weak. A row's size may be missing; if present it is once, few, many or a size class.

TRBV28	.	many	TRBJ2-2	TGTGCCAGCAGCCTTAATAGGGGGGCGGGCACCGGGGAGCTGTTTTTT	CASSLNRGAGTGELFF
TRBV19	.	few	TRBJ2-7	TGTGCCAGTAGTAGTTCCGACAGGACCGGATACGAGCAGTACTTC	CASSSSDRTGYEQYF
TRBV28	.	.	TRBJ1-1	TGTGCCAGCAGTTTAGAGGCCCTAGGGAACACTGAAGCTTTCTTT	CASSLEALGNTEAFF
TRBV12-3/TRBV12-4	.	.	TRBJ2-2	TGTGCCAGCAGTTTAATCTTCTTCTTGGTGGTGCCGAATGGGGGGGGCGCCGGGGAGCTGTTTTTT	CASSLIFFLVVPNGGGAGELFF
TRBV14	TRBD1	many	TRBJ2-3	TGTGCCAGCAGCCAAGGGGACCGAACAGGGGGCTTTGAAGATACGCAGTATTTT	CASSQGDRTGGFEDTQYF
TRBV27	.	many	TRBJ2-1	TGTGCCAGCAGTTCAGGGCGACTAAACTCCTACAATGAGCAGTTCTTC	CASSSGRLNSYNEQFF
TRBV7-9	.	many	TRBJ1-4	TGTGCCAGCAGCCTAGGCGATGGCAGGGAAGGTGAAAAACTGTTTTTT	CASSLGDGREGEKLFF
TRBV18	TRBD1	many	TRBJ1-1	TGTGCCAGCTCAGCCACAGGGGACACTGAAGCTTTCTTT	CASSATGDTEAFF
TRBV11-1	.	.	TRBJ2-6	TGTGCCAGCAGCCCCCCGGAGCGGAGCGTCTATGGGGCCAACGTCCTGACTTTC	CASSPPERSVYGANVLTF
TRBV5-1	TRBD1	many	TRBJ1-1	TGCGCCAGCAGCTTGGGGTACAGGGGGACTGAAGCTTTCTTT	CASSLGYRGTEAFF
TRBV12-3/TRBV12-4	.	many	TRBJ2-5	TGTGCCAGCAGCCCTCCTGGCCGGGAGACCCAGTACTTC	CASSPPGRETQYF
TRBV28	.	.	TRBJ2-7	TGTGCCAGCAGCCGAATCAACGAGCAGTACTTC	CASSRINEQYF
TRBV7-9	TRBD2	many	TRBJ2-2	TGTGCCAGCTCGGGGGGAGGCAGCACCGGGGAGCTGTTTTTT	CASSGGGSTGELFF
TRBV30	.	many	TRBJ1-1	TGTGCCTGGAGTGTACCGGGGGAAGCTTTCTTT	CAWSVPGEAFF
TRBV19	.	many	TRBJ1-1	TGTGCCAGTAGTATCGGCAGCCGGGCAGGGAACCCTGAAGCTTTCTTT	CASSIGSRAGNPEAFF
TRBV11-2	.	many	TRBJ1-2	TGTGCCAGCAGGGGTTCAGGCCTAGGCCCACATAACTATGGCTACACCTTC	CASRGSGLGPHNYGYTF
TRBV9	TRBD1	many	TRBJ2-1	TGTGCCAGCAGCGTCGGGACAGGGGACAATGAGCAGTTCTTC	CASSVGTGDNEQFF
TRBV4-2	.	many	TRBJ1-5	TGTGCCAGCAGCCAAGAGAATCAGCCCCAGCATTTT	CASSQENQPQHF
TRBV19	.	many	TRBJ2-1	TGTGCCAGTAGTGACCGACAGGGAGGCTACAATGAGCAGTTCTTC	CASSDRQGGYNEQFF
TRBV4-1	TRBD2	.	TRBJ2-7	TGCGCCAGCAGCCAAAGGGAGGGGAACTCCTACGAGCAGTACTTC	CASSQREGNSYEQYF
TRBV5-1	.	many	TRBJ1-1	TGCGCCAGCAGCTTGGGTGGGTTGGGCGAAGCTTTCTTT	CASSLGGLGEAFF
TRBV7-2	TRBD2	many	TRBJ2-1	TGTGCCAGCAGCTTTGTAGCGGGATCACACAATGAGCAGTTCTTC	CASSFVAGSHNEQFF
TRBV11-3	TRBD1	many	TRBJ2-3	TGTGCCAGCAGCAGCCGGGACAGCGACCATACGCAGTATTTT	CASSSRDSDHTQYF
TRBV2	.	medium-sized	TRBJ1-1	TGTGCCAGCAGGGGATCAGAGAACACTGAAGCTTTCTTT	CASRGSENTEAFF
TRBV28	TRBD1	many	TRBJ2-1	TGTGCCAGCAGCTCGGACAGGTCCAATGAGCAGTTCTTC	CASSSDRSNEQFF
TRBV14	.	once	TRBJ1-6	TGTGCCAGCAGCCGGGGAGCCCCTTATAATCCACCCCTCCACTTT	CASSRGAPYNPPLHF